Below, 17 T cell receptor beta chains from the same sample are listed, as sequenced in a study of T cells expressing NK-cell markers. TCRdb re-called the 5' RACE reads; every CDR3 protein appears as one record, without DNA. The table lists about 400,000 distinct CDR3 sequences. Sequences were obtained from blood T cells: a sorted CD56 or NKG2C T cell subset, CD4+ or CD8+ T cells, or bulk PBMC T cells (not recorded which). These receptors all stem from a woman aged 45-65 years in good health.

The rearrangement joins TRBV5-6 to TRBJ2-6; there is no DNA to check the TCRdb D call of TRBD1. The CDR3 has 17 residues. The germline V gene encodes CDR1 SGHDT and CDR2 YYEEEE. The CDR3 here is CASSLWGTVSGANVLTF.

The chain carries TRBV6-5 and TRBJ2-2. The CDR3 covers 13 residues. Germline CDR1 and CDR2: MNHEY and SVGAGI. The CDR3 region is CASTWGSTGELFF.

The chain couples TRBV6-1 to TRBJ2-2; TCRdb names TRBD1, which stays unverified in the absence of DNA. The CDR3 length is 14 residues. The germline V gene has CDR1 MNHNS and CDR2 SASEGT. The CDR3 spells CASSGRDRTGELFF.

V usage is TRBV10-2 and J usage is TRBJ1-6. The CDR3 contains 14 residues. CDR1 and CDR2 from the germline V gene are WSHSY and SAAADI. CDR3 residues: CASREGVTFFPLHF.

The chain couples TRBV28 to TRBJ2-1; TCRdb proposes TRBD2, but this gene call is untestable without DNA. Germline V gene sequence: CDR1 MDHEN, CDR2 SYDVKM. This CDR3 region has 17 residues. The CDR3 region is CASSSLSTSGRGTEQFF.

J is TRBJ2-1 and V is TRBV27; TCRdb's D gene call, TRBD2, goes unchecked for lack of DNA. Germline V gives CDR1 MNHEY, CDR2 SMNVEV (reference sequence). This CDR3 region has 13 residues. The CDR3 loop is CASREWGDGEQFF.

The CDR3 here is CASIGDRVDQPQHF. J is TRBJ1-5 and V is TRBV6-6; the D call from TCRdb, TRBD1, cannot be confirmed without DNA. The V gene's germline CDR1 is MNHNY and CDR2 SVGAGI (reference sequence). The CDR3 is made up of 14 amino acids.

The CDR3 loop reads CASASLAGEGETQYF. This chain connects TRBV27 to TRBJ2-5; checking the TCRdb D call of TRBD2 is not possible without DNA. This CDR3 contains 15 residues. Germline values: CDR1 MNHEY, CDR2 SMNVEV (reference sequence).

The V call is TRBV12-3 or TRBV12-4, the J call TRBJ2-5; without DNA, the TCRdb call of TRBD2 cannot be checked. The CDR3 consists of 16 residues. CDR3 protein: CASSFGARGGTETQYF.

The J gene is TRBJ2-2, the V gene TRBV7-9; TCRdb designates TRBD1, a call that cannot be tested without DNA. Germline V CDR1 and CDR2: SEHNR, FQNEAQ (reference sequence). This CDR3 is 15 amino acids long. CDR3 sequence: CASSPDRDNTGELFF.

V is TRBV7-3 and J is TRBJ2-5. CDR3 length: 13 residues. The germline V gene has CDR1 SGHTA and CDR2 FQGTGA. The CDR3 here is CASSLTWTETQYF. Using reference TRBV7-3 and TRBJ2-5 for the parts outside the CDR3, the full variable domain is GAGVSQTPSNKVTEKGKYVELRCDPISGHTALYWYRQSLGQGPEFLIYFQGTGAADDSGLPNDRFFAVRPEGSVSTLKIQRTERGDSAVYLCASSLTWTETQYFGPGTRLLVL.

This chain joins TRBV20-1 and TRBJ1-1; the D call from TCRdb, TRBD1, cannot be confirmed without DNA. Germline CDR1 DFQATT, CDR2 SNEGSKA (reference sequence). The CDR3 is made up of 14 amino acids. Here the CDR3 reads CSARPWTGYNEAFF.

This chain connects TRBV7-9 to TRBJ1-2. Germline V lookup: CDR1 SEHNR, CDR2 FQNEAQ (reference sequence). This CDR3 is built from 14 residues. CDR3 sequence reads: CASSLALKTDGYTF.

This chain uses TRBV19 with TRBJ1-5. The CDR3 contains 15 residues. In germline, CDR1 is LNHDA, CDR2 SQIVND (reference sequence). The CDR3 reads CASSVRSNRNQPQHF.

The chain employs TRBV7-8 and TRBJ1-6; TCRdb names TRBD1, which stays unverified in the absence of DNA. Germline V gives CDR1 SGHVS, CDR2 FQNEAQ. The CDR3 extends over 15 amino acids. The CDR3 protein is CASNPSGTGNSPLHF.

The chain couples TRBV27 to TRBJ1-1. The CDR3 is 15 residues long. Germline assignment: CDR1 MNHEY and CDR2 SMNVEV (reference sequence). The CDR3 is CASSRGATKNTEAFF.

The chain employs TRBV3-1 and TRBJ2-1; absent DNA, TCRdb's TRBD1 call cannot be checked. CDR3 length: 15 amino acids. Germline assignment: CDR1 LGHDT and CDR2 YNNKEL (reference sequence). Here the CDR3 reads CASRLRGTDYNEQFF.